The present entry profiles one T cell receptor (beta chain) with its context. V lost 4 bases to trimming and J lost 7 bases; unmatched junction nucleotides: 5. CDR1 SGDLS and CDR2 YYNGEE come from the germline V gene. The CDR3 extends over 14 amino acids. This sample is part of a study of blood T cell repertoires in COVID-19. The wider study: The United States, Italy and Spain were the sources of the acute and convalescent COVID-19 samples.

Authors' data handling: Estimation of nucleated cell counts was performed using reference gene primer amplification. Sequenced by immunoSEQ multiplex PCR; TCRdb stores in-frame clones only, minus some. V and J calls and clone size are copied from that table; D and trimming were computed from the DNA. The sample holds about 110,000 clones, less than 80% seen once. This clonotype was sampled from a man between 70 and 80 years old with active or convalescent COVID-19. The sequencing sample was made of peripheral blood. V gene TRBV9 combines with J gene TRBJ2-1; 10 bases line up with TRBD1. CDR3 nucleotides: TGTGCCAGCAGCTTTAGGACAGGGGGAAATGAGCAGTTCTTC. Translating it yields CASSFRTGGNEQFF.